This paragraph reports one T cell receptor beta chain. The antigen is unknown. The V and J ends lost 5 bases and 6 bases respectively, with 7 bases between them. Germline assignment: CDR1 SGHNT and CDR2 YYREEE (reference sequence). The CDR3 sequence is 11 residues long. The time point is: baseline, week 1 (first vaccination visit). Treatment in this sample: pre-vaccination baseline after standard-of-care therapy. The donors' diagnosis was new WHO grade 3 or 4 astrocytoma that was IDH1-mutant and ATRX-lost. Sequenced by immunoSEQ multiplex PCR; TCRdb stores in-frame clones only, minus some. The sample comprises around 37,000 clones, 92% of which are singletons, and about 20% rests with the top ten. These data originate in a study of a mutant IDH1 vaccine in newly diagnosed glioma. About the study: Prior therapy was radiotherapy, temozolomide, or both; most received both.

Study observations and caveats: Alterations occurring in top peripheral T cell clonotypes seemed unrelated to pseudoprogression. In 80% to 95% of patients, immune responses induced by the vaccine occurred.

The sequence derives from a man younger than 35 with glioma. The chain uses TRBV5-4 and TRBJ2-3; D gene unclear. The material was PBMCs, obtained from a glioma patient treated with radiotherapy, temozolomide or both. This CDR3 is CASSLMDTQYF. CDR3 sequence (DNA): TGTGCCAGCAGTCTCATGGATACGCAGTATTTT.